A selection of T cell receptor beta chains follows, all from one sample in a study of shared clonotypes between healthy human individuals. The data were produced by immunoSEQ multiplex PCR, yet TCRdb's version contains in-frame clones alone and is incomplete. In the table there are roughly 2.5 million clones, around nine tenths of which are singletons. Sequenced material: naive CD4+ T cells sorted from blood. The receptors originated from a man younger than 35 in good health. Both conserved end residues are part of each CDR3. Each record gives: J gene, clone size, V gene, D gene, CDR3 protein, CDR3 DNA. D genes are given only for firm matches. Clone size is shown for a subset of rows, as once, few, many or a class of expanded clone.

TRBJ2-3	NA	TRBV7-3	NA	CASSPGPGTSPDTQYF	TGTGCCAGCAGCCCTGGACCGGGAACTAGCCCAGATACGCAGTATTTT
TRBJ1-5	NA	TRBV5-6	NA	CASSLAGGWDSSPQHF	TGTGCCAGCAGCTTGGCGGGGGGTTGGGATTCATCGCCCCAGCATTTT
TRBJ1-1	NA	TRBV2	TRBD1	CASSIRQGGGRPEVKNTEAFF	TGTGCCAGCAGTATTCGACAGGGTGGAGGTAGGCCGGAGGTGAAGAACACTGAAGCTTTCTTT
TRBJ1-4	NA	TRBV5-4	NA	CASSRGEKLFF	TGTGCCAGCTCTCGGGGGGAAAAACTGTTTTTT
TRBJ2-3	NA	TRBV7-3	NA	CASSILGGTDTQYF	TGTGCCAGCAGCATTCTTGGGGGTACAGATACGCAGTATTTT
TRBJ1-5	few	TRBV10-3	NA	CAISANSNQPQHF	TGTGCCATCAGCGCTAACAGCAATCAGCCCCAGCATTTT
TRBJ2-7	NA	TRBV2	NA	CASRVTSVEQYF	TGTGCCAGCAGGGTAACTAGTGTCGAGCAGTACTTC
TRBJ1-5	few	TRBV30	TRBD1	CAWSPDRGNQPQHF	TGTGCCTGGAGTCCCGACAGGGGCAATCAGCCCCAGCATTTT
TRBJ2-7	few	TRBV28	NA	CASSLGSRYEQYF	TGTGCCAGCAGTTTAGGTTCCCGCTACGAGCAGTACTTC
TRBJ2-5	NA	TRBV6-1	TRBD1	CASSVDRGETQYF	TGTGCCAGCAGTGTCGACAGGGGAGAGACCCAGTACTTC
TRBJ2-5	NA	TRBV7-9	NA	CASSLARGWGTQYF	TGTGCCAGCAGCTTAGCGCGGGGTTGGGGGACCCAGTACTTC
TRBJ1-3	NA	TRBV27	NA	CASTLQENTIYF	TGTGCCAGCACCCTACAGGAAAACACCATATATTTT
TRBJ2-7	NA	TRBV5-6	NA	CASSLGRSYEQYF	TGTGCCAGCAGCTTAGGTCGCTCCTACGAGCAGTACTTC
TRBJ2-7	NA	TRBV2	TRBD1	CATRGGQGVVSYEQYF	TGTGCCACCCGAGGAGGACAGGGGGTGGTTTCCTACGAGCAGTACTTC
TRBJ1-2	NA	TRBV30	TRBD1	CAWSLRTGTYGYTF	TGTGCCTGGAGCCTTAGGACAGGGACCTATGGCTACACCTTC
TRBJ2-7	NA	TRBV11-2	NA	CASSLVGQGDYEQYF	TGTGCCAGCAGCTTAGTGGGACAAGGGGACTACGAGCAGTACTTC
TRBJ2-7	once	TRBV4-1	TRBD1	CASSQGQGASPSSYEQYF	TGCGCCAGCAGCCAGGGACAGGGGGCTAGCCCTTCCTCCTACGAGCAGTACTTC
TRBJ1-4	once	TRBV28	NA	CASSLSGAANEKLFF	TGTGCCAGCAGTTTATCGGGGGCGGCTAATGAAAAACTGTTTTTT
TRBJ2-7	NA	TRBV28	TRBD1	CASSSGQGDSYEQYF	TGTGCCAGCAGTTCGGGACAGGGTGACTCCTACGAGCAGTACTTC
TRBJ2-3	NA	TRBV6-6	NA	CASSYGNGDTQYF	TGTGCCAGCAGTTACGGGAACGGGGATACGCAGTATTTT